This passage covers 10 T cell receptor beta chains from one sample sequenced in a study of blood T cell repertoires in COVID-19. Sequenced by immunoSEQ multiplex PCR; TCRdb stores in-frame clones only, minus some. The sample includes around 110,000 clones, more than 70% of them seen just once. The specimen sequenced was peripheral blood. The receptors shown here come from a man aged 50 to 60 with active or convalescent COVID-19.

The rearrangement uses TRBV18 and TRBJ2-5; no firm D call. Germline V gene data show CDR1 as KGHSH and CDR2 as LQKENI. The CDR3 consists of 13 residues. V was trimmed by 5 bases and J by 5 bases, leaving 12 bases between them. The CDR3 coding sequence is TGTGCCAGCTCAGCCCCCGGAGAGGAGACCCAGTACTTC. This codes for CASSAPGEETQYF.

The chain is built from TRBV29-1 and TRBJ1-2; D uncertain. Per the germline V gene, CDR1 is SQVTM and CDR2 is ANQGSEA. V was trimmed by 3 bases and J by 10 bases, leaving 9 bases between them. This CDR3 spans 10 amino acids. The CDR3 region has the DNA TGCAGCGTTGATTCGGGATCCTACACCTTC. Translation: CSVDSGSYTF.

This chain joins TRBV28 and TRBJ2-1, with a possible D match to TRBD2 (5 bases). There are 12 residues in the CDR3. V lost 6 bases and J lost 8, with 11 bases in between. Germline loops: CDR1 MDHEN, CDR2 SYDVKM. CDR3 region: CASRTRVDEQFF. CDR3 nucleotide sequence: TGTGCCAGCAGGACGAGGGTAGATGAGCAGTTCTTC.

The CDR3 DNA reads TGCGCCAGCAGCCGCGGACAGCACCCTAACACGTATGGCTACACCTTC. This codes for CASSRGQHPNTYGYTF. V usage is TRBV4-1 and J usage is TRBJ1-2; weak D call: TRBD1 (6 bases). The length of the CDR3 is 16 residues. The V gene's germline CDR1 is MGHRA and CDR2 YSYEKL. V was pared by 4 bases and J by 5 bases, with 20 bases between.

The genes are TRBV10-3 and TRBJ1-5, with unresolved D. Per germline, CDR1 ENHRY and CDR2 SYGVKD. V lost 7 bases to trimming and J lost 3 bases, with 10 bases between them. The CDR3 extends over 13 amino acids. The CDR3 sequence: CAIKGGLNQPQHF. CDR3 coding DNA: TGTGCCATCAAAGGCGGACTCAATCAGCCCCAGCATTTT.

CDR3 in DNA: TGTGCCAGCAGTGAATCGACTGAAGCTTTCTTT. This translates into CASSESTEAFF. This chain uses TRBV2 with TRBJ1-1; D uncertain. CDR1 SNHLY and CDR2 FYNNEI come from the germline V gene. Trimming took 2 bases from V and 5 from J, leaving 3 bases between them. The CDR3 spans 11 residues.

The chain employs TRBV30 and TRBJ1-4; D unresolved. This CDR3 has 15 residues. The germline V gene has CDR1 GTSNPN and CDR2 SVGIG (reference sequence). The V end lost 1 base, the J end lost 0 bases, and 9 bases lay between the germline ends. CDR3 region: CAWSGPGTTNEKLFF. DNA of the CDR3: TGTGCCTGGAGTGGTCCGGGAACAACTAATGAAAAACTGTTTTTT.

CDR3 protein: CASSLGQGGEQFF. CDR3 nucleotide sequence: TGTGCCAGCAGCCTCGGACAGGGGGGAGAGCAGTTCTTC. V gene TRBV3-1 (or the pseudogene TRBV3-2) combines with J gene TRBJ2-1; TRBD1 matches at 10 bases. The germline gives CDR1 LGHDT, CDR2 YNNKEL (reference sequence). J lost 10 bases, V lost 4 bases, and 4 bases had no gene match. There are 13 residues in the CDR3.

On this clone itself: Other DNA sequences of this sample code for an identical CDR3. The CDR3 DNA reads TGTGCCAGCAGTTTATCCGGGACTAGCGGCTCCTACGAGCAGTACTTC. Amino acid sequence: CASSLSGTSGSYEQYF. The chain is built from TRBV28 and TRBJ2-7; 11 positions match TRBD2. The CDR3 extends over 16 amino acids. CDR1 is MDHEN and CDR2 is SYDVKM in the germline V gene. V trimming: 1 base; J trimming: 0 bases; junction bases outside the gene matches: 2.

The rearrangement uses TRBV28 and TRBJ1-5; possibly TRBD1 for D (5 bases). Per germline, CDR1 MDHEN and CDR2 SYDVKM. This CDR3 has 17 residues. The ends were cut back, 3 bases at V and 0 bases at J, with 15 bases in the middle. CDR3 amino acids: CASSFRAGRYSNQPQHF. CDR3 nucleotides: TGTGCCAGCAGTTTCAGGGCCGGCAGGTATAGCAATCAGCCCCAGCATTTT.